These 5 T cell receptor beta chains share one sample of origin, sequenced in a study of T cell changes during pregnancy in multiple sclerosis. Some clones are missing from TCRdb's copy, which holds only in-frame ones; the method was immunoSEQ multiplex PCR. This sample has 30,000 to 45,000 clones, with around 89% found just once. The material was CD8+ T cells from peripheral blood mononuclear cells, obtained in the third trimester of pregnancy. These receptors came from a female donor with multiple sclerosis, enrolled in a pregnancy study.

This rearrangement joins TRBV7-3 to TRBJ2-6; 9 positions agree with TRBD1. This CDR3 is 19 amino acids long. Trimming cost V 5 bases and J 2 bases; bases outside gene matches: 13. In germline, CDR1 is SGHTA, CDR2 FQGTGA. CDR3 region: CASSKRGGDRETGANVLTF. The CDR3 DNA follows: TGTGCCAGCAGCAAAAGGGGCGGGGACAGGGAAACTGGGGCCAACGTCCTGACTTTC. The full variable domain, its missing parts supplied by reference TRBV7-3 and TRBJ2-6, is GAGVSQTPSNKVTEKGKYVELRCDPISGHTALYWYRQSLGQGPEFLIYFQGTGAADDSGLPNDRFFAVRPEGSVSTLKIQRTERGDSAVYLCASSKRGGDRETGANVLTFGAGSRLTVL.

The rearrangement links TRBV5-1 to TRBJ2-7; TRBD2 might be the D (5 bases). Germline-derived CDR1 and CDR2 are SGHRS and YFSETQ. CDR3 length equals 13 residues. The V gene lost 4 bases and the J gene lost 3 bases, with 11 bases spanning the gap. The CDR3 is CASSLSGLYEQYF. In DNA form, the CDR3 reads TGCGCCAGCAGCCTATCCGGACTCTACGAGCAGTACTTC.

J is TRBJ1-3 and V is TRBV7-8; 10 bases fit TRBD1. J gave up 0 bases and V 3 bases, and 8 bases lay outside the gene matches. Germline CDR1 reads SGHVS; CDR2 reads FQNEAQ. This CDR3 contains 18 residues. The CDR3 loop is CASSFGTGVLGSGNTIYF. CDR3 DNA sequence: TGTGCCAGCAGCTTCGGGACAGGGGTCCTAGGCTCTGGAAACACCATATATTTT.

The chain couples TRBV7-9 to TRBJ1-6; D is undetermined. Germline V gives CDR1 SEHNR, CDR2 FQNEAQ (reference sequence). V lost 5 bases and J 6 bases, leaving 8 bases between the germline ends. There are 13 residues in the CDR3. The CDR3 region is CASSRGGNSPLHF. For the CDR3, the DNA is TGTGCCAGCAGCCGAGGTGGTAATTCACCCCTCCACTTT.

This clone was seen once. The gene calls are TRBV6-4 and TRBJ2-1, with D unclear. Germline V CDR1 and CDR2: MRHNA, SNTAGT. V was shortened by 4 bases and J by 1 base, with 17 bases between the two germline ends. This CDR3 spans 17 amino acids. The CDR3 nucleotides read TGTGCCAGCAGTGCCATCGATATAGCATCATCCTACAATGAGCAGTTCTTC. Residues: CASSAIDIASSYNEQFF.